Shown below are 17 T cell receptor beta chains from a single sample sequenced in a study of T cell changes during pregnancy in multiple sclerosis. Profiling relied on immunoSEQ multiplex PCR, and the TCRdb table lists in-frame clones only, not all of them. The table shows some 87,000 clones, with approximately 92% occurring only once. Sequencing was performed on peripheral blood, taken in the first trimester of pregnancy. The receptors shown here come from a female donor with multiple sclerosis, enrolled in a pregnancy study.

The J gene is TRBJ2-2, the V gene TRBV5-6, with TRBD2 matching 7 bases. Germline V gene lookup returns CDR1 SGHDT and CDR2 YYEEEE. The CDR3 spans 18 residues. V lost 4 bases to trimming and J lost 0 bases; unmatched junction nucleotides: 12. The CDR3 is CASSAPRAGATNTGELFF. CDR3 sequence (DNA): TGTGCCAGCAGCGCCCCCAGGGCGGGAGCCACGAACACCGGGGAGCTGTTTTTT.

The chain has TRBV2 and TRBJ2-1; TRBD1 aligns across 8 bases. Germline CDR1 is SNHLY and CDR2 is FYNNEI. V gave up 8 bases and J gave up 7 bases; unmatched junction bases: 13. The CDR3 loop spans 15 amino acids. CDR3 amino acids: CASLPGQVLTNEQFF. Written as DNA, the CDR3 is TGTGCCAGCCTCCCGGGACAGGTATTAACAAATGAGCAGTTCTTC.

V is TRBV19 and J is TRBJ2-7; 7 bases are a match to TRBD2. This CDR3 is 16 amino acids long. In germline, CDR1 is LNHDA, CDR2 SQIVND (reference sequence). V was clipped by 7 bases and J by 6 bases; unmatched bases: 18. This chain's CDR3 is CASTTTGYGRGVEQYF. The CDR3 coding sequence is TGTGCCAGTACAACCACCGGGTATGGACGGGGGGTCGAGCAGTACTTC.

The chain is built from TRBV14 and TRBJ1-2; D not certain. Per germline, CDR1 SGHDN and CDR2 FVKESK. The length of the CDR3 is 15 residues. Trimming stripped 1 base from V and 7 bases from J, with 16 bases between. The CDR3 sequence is CASSQVGNEDFGYTF. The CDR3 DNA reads TGTGCCAGCAGCCAAGTCGGGAACGAGGACTTTGGCTACACCTTC.

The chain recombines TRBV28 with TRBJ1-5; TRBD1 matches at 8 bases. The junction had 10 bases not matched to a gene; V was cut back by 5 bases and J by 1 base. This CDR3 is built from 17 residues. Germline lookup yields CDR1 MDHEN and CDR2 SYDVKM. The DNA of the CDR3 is TGTGCCAGCAGTATCTGGATTGGACAGGGCAGCAATCAGCCCCAGCATTTT. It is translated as CASSIWIGQGSNQPQHF.

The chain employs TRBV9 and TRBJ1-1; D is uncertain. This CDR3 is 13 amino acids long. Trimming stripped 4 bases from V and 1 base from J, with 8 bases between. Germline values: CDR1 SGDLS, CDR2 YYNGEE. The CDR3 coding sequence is TGTGCCAGCAGCCCCCGGGGGAACACTGAAGCTTTCTTT. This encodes CASSPRGNTEAFF.

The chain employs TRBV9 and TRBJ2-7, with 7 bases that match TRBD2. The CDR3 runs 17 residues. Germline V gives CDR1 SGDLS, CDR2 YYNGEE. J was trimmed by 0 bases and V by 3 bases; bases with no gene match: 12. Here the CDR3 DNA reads TGTGCCAGCAGCGGAGCCCCTTCAGCGGGGATCTCCTACGAGCAGTACTTC. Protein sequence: CASSGAPSAGISYEQYF.

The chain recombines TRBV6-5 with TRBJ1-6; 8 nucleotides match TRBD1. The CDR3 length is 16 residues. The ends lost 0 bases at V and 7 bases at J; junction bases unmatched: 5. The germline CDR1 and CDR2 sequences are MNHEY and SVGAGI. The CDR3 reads CASSYSLGQGNSPLHF. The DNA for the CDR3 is TGTGCCAGCAGTTACTCGCTCGGACAGGGAAATTCACCCCTCCACTTT.

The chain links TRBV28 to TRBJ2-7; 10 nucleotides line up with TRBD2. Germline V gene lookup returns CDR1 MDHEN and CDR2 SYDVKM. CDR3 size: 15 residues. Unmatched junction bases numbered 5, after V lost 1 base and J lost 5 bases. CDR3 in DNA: TGTGCCAGCAGTTTATTTCCTAGCGGGAGAAACGAGCAGTACTTC. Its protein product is CASSLFPSGRNEQYF.

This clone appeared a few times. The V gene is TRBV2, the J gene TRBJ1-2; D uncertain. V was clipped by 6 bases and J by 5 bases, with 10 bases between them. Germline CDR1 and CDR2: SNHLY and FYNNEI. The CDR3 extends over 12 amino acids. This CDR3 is CASSTDWYGYTF. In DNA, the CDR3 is TGTGCCAGCAGCACGGACTGGTATGGCTACACCTTC.

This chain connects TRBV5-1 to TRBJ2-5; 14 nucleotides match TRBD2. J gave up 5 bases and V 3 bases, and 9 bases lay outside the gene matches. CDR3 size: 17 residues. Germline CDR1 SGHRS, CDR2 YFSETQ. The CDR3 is CASSSGLAGEGEETQYF. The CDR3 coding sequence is TGCGCCAGCAGCTCGGGACTAGCGGGAGAGGGGGAGGAGACCCAGTACTTC.

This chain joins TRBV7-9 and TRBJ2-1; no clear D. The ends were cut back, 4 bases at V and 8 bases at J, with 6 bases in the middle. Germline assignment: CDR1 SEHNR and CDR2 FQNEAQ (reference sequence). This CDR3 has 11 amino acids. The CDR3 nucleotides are TGTGCCAGCAGCTCTCTCGATGAGCAGTTCTTC. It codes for CASSSLDEQFF.

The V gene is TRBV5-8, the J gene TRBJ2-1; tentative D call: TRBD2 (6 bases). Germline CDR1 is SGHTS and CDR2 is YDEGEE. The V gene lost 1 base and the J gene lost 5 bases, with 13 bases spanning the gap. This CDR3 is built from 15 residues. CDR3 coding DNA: TGTGCCAGCAGCTTGTGGTCACGGGAGAACAATGAGCAGTTCTTC. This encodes CASSLWSRENNEQFF.

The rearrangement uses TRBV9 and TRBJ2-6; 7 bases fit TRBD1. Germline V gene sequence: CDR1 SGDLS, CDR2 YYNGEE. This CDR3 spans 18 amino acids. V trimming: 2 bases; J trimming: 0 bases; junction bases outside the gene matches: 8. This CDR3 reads CASSVLTGTFSGANVLTF. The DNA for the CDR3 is TGTGCCAGCAGCGTTTTGACAGGGACCTTCTCTGGGGCCAACGTCCTGACTTTC.

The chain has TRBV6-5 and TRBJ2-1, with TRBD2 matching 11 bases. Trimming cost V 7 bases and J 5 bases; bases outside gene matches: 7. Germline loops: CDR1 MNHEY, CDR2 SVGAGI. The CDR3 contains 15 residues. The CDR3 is CASTLLAGEDNEQFF. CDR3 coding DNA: TGTGCCAGCACCCTACTAGCGGGAGAAGACAATGAGCAGTTCTTC.

CDR3: CASRGAGEYNEQFF. DNA of the CDR3: TGTGCCAGCAGAGGGGCGGGAGAGTACAATGAGCAGTTCTTC. The rearrangement links TRBV25-1 to TRBJ2-1; 7 nucleotides match TRBD2. After removal of 6 bases from V and 4 bases from J, the junction contained 6 bases not matched to a gene. The CDR3 spans 14 residues. Germline V gives CDR1 MGHDK, CDR2 SYGVNS.

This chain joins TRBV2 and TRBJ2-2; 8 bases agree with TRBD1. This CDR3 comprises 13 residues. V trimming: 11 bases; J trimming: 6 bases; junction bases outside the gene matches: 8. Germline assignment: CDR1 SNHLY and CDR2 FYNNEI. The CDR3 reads CAGGTGFAGELFF. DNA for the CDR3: TGTGCCGGCGGGACAGGATTTGCCGGGGAGCTGTTTTTT.